A single sample gave rise to the 18 T cell receptor beta chains below, sequenced in a study of CD8+CD57+ T cells in acquired aplastic anemia. For sequencing, patients were chosen who had shown expansion of CD8+CD57+ cells by flow cytometry. Using genomic DNA as the template, TCR beta VDJ and CDR3 profiling was carried out. Each CDR3 protein gets one entry after TCRdb re-called the reads with MiXCR. The table includes a few hundred thousand distinct CDR3 sequences, almost 50% detected once. Sequences were obtained from sorted CD4+, CD8+, or CD8+CD57+ T cells (not recorded which) from PBMCs. The receptors were gathered from a human donor with aplastic anemia.

On this clonotype: Being one base from a much bigger clone, this may be a read error. V is TRBV5-1 and J is TRBJ2-5, with 8 bases identical to TRBD1. Germline CDR1 and CDR2: SGHRS and YFSETQ. The CDR3 has 15 amino acids. Trimming removed 0 bases from V and 5 bases from J; junction bases left unmatched: 6. CDR3 sequence (DNA): TGCGCCAGCAGCTTGGGGACAGGGACGAGGGAGACCCAGTACTTC. Translating gives CASSLGTGTRETQYF. The full variable domain, in which reference TRBV5-1 and TRBJ2-5 provide the parts outside the CDR3, is KAGVTQTPRYLIKTRGQQVTLSCSPISGHRSVSWYQQTPGQGLQFLFEYFSETQRNKGNFPGRFSGRQFSNSRSEMNVSTLELGDSALYLCASSLGTGTRETQYFGPGTRLLVL.

This clonotype was seen repeatedly, ten times or more. The chain links TRBV5-1 to TRBJ1-2, with D possibly TRBD1 on 5 matching bases. Trimming stripped 0 bases from V and 6 bases from J, with 12 bases between. Germline CDR1 reads SGHRS; CDR2 reads YFSETQ. This CDR3 spans 14 amino acids. CDR3 nucleotides: TGCGCCAGCAGCTTGGAGTTCCAGGGCGATGGCTACACCTTC. It translates to CASSLEFQGDGYTF.

On this clonotype itself: At one end the junction does not follow the germline gene, possibly because of a read error. The chain couples TRBV20-1 to TRBJ1-2; no definite D call. This CDR3 region has 11 residues. Germline V lookup: CDR1 DFQATT, CDR2 SNEGSKA (reference sequence). The CDR3 sequence is CSTRTDYGYAF. The DNA of the CDR3 is TGCAGCACGAGGACTGACTATGGCTACGCTTTC.

This sequence joins TRBV7-9 and TRBJ2-7; 11 bases fit TRBD1. The CDR3 consists of 16 residues. The junction had 14 bases not matched to a gene; V was cut back by 2 bases and J by 11 bases. Germline V lookup: CDR1 SEHNR, CDR2 FQNEAQ (reference sequence). This CDR3 reads CASSLLPTGQGATEYF. The CDR3 DNA reads TGTGCCAGCAGCTTACTCCCCACCGGACAGGGGGCTACTGAGTACTTC.

In this sample, this clonotype turned up many times. The chain recombines TRBV11-2 with TRBJ2-3; D remains ambiguous. This CDR3 has 13 amino acids. The V end was cut by 3 bases, the J end by 2 bases, with 6 bases between. CDR1 is SGHAT, CDR2 FQNNGV, per germline. This CDR3 reads CASSFRLTDTQYF. CDR3 in DNA: TGTGCCAGCAGCTTTCGGCTCACAGATACGCAGTATTTT.

In its sample, this clonotype was seen many times. This sequence joins TRBV6-6 and TRBJ2-1, with a possible D match to TRBD2 (7 bases). The V end was cut by 6 bases, the J end by 4 bases, with 13 bases between. In germline, CDR1 is MNHNY, CDR2 SVGAGI (reference sequence). The CDR3 is made up of 14 amino acids. The CDR3 nucleotides read TGTGCCAGCAGAGGGGGGGGACCGTACAATGAGCAGTTCTTC. Amino acids: CASRGGGPYNEQFF.

This clonotype was seen repeatedly, ten times or more. The rearrangement joins TRBV6-1 to TRBJ1-6; D is ambiguous. V shed 7 bases and J shed 7 bases, with 11 bases lying between them. This CDR3 region has 13 residues. Germline values: CDR1 MNHNS, CDR2 SASEGT. CDR3 DNA: TGTGCCAGCAATGGTGGGCCCAATTCACCCCTCCACTTT. It is translated as CASNGGPNSPLHF.

The V gene is TRBV19, the J gene TRBJ2-7, with D possibly being TRBD1 (8 bases). The V gene's germline CDR1 is LNHDA and CDR2 SQIVND (reference sequence). There are 18 residues in the CDR3. V shed 5 bases and J shed 0 bases, with 23 bases lying between them. CDR3 coding DNA: TGTGCCAGTAGTCAACAGGGGGGGGAATATTTAACCTCCTACGAGCAGTACTTC. It translates to CASSQQGGEYLTSYEQYF.

The gene calls are TRBV25-1 and TRBJ2-3, with 8 bases that match TRBD2. The CDR3 loop spans 16 amino acids. The V gene's germline CDR1 is MGHDK and CDR2 SYGVNS. V was pared by 3 bases and J by 2 bases, with 7 bases of the junction left unmatched. The DNA for the CDR3 is TGTGCCAGCAGTGAGGGCGGGGGGCCACTCACAGATACGCAGTATTTT. Amino acid sequence: CASSEGGGPLTDTQYF.

This rearrangement joins TRBV5-1 to TRBJ2-3; 12 bases map to TRBD2. The trim removed 5 bases at V and 4 bases at J, leaving 17 bases unmatched. Germline assignment: CDR1 SGHRS and CDR2 YFSETQ. This CDR3 comprises 19 residues. This CDR3 is CASSSPGLAGGPSADTQYF. The CDR3 bases are TGCGCCAGCAGTTCCCCCGGGCTAGCGGGGGGGCCTAGCGCAGATACGCAGTATTTT.

This clonotype has a count of ten or more. A much bigger clone sits one base away, suggesting this may be a read error. The J gene is TRBJ1-2, the V gene TRBV5-1, with TRBD1 as a possible D gene (5 bases). The germline gives CDR1 SGHRS, CDR2 YFSETQ. CDR3 size: 16 residues. CDR3 loop: CASGLGVVGTRDGYTF. In DNA form, the CDR3 reads TGCGCCAGCGGCTTGGGTGTGGTGGGGACGAGGGATGGCTACACCTTC.

This clonotype was seen many times. This chain connects TRBV25-1 to TRBJ1-6; TRBD1 agrees at 8 bases. Germline-derived CDR1 and CDR2 are MGHDK and SYGVNS. This CDR3 spans 15 amino acids. V gave up 6 bases and J gave up 7 bases; unmatched junction bases: 8. Here the CDR3 reads CASRKEGTGNSPLHF. The CDR3 region has the DNA TGTGCCAGCAGAAAAGAAGGGACAGGAAATTCACCCCTCCACTTT.

The chain carries TRBV2 and TRBJ1-2, with D unclear. The CDR3 consists of 13 residues. From germline, CDR1 is SNHLY and CDR2 FYNNEI. V was clipped by 4 bases and J by 4 bases, with 10 bases between them. Here the CDR3 reads CASSAGSIYGYTF. For the CDR3, the DNA is TGTGCCAGCAGTGCGGGGTCCATCTATGGCTACACCTTC. Full variable domain (remainder filled in from reference TRBV2 and TRBJ1-2): EPEVTQTPSHQVTQMGQEVILRCVPISNHLYFYWYRQILGQKVEFLVSFYNNEISEKSEIFDDQFSVERPDGSNFTLKIRSTKLEDSAMYFCASSAGSIYGYTFGSGTRLTVV.

The J gene is TRBJ2-7, the V gene TRBV7-9; D possibly corresponds to TRBD2 (6 bases). The closer fit of TRBJ2-1 to the DNA end suggests the J call may be wrong. The CDR3 is made up of 14 amino acids. Germline CDR1 SEHNR, CDR2 FQNEAQ (reference sequence). CDR3: CASSFRAGYNEQFF. Here the CDR3 DNA reads TGTGCCAGCAGCTTCAGGGCGGGATACAATGAGCAGTTCTTC.

About this clonotype: A much larger clone differs from this one at a single base, so this may be a read error. The V gene is TRBV10-3, the J gene TRBJ1-1; D is ambiguous. The germline gives CDR1 ENHRY, CDR2 SYGVKD. CDR3 size: 13 residues. The DNA for the CDR3 is TGTGCCAGCAGTACCCTTTTTAACACTGAAGCTCTCTTT. Residues: CASSTLFNTEALF.

This clonotype was seen many times. This chain links TRBV5-1 with TRBJ2-7, with D possibly matching TRBD1 (6 bases). The germline CDR1 and CDR2 sequences are SGHRS and YFSETQ. The V end lost 4 bases, the J end lost 0 bases, and 11 bases lay between the germline ends. The CDR3 has 14 amino acids. The CDR3 here is CASSGWTASYEQYF. CDR3 DNA sequence: TGCGCCAGCAGCGGCTGGACAGCCTCCTACGAGCAGTACTTC.

The rearrangement uses TRBV7-2 and TRBJ2-7; the D is unclear. The CDR3 contains 12 residues. CDR1 and CDR2 (germline): SGHTA, FQGNSA. V was pared by 5 bases and J by 0 bases, with 5 bases between. The CDR3 nucleotides read TGTGCCAGCAGCCCTAACTCCTACGAGCAGTACTTC. Its translation is CASSPNSYEQYF.

Only a few counts were recorded for this clonotype. This chain links TRBV6-1 with TRBJ2-1, with TRBD2 matching over 10 bases. Germline V gene sequence: CDR1 MNHNS, CDR2 SASEGT. Germline trimming cut 5 bases from V and 3 bases from J; bases unmatched to any gene: 4. There are 15 residues in the CDR3. The CDR3 DNA follows: TGTGCCAGCAGTTTAGGACTAGCGGACTACAATGAGCAGTTCTTC. It specifies CASSLGLADYNEQFF.